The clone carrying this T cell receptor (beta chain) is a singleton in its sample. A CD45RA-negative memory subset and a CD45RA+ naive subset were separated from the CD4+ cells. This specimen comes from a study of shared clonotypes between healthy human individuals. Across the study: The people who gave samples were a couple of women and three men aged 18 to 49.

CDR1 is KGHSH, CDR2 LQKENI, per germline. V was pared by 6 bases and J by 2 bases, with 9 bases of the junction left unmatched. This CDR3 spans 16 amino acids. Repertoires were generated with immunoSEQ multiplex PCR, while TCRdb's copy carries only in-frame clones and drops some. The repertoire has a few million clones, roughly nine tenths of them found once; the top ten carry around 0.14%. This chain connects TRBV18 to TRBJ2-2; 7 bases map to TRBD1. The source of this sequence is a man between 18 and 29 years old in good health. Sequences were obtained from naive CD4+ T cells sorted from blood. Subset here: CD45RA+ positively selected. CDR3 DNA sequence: TGTGCCAGCTCGCAGCGACAGGGTCCCAACACCGGGGAGCTGTTTTTT. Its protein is CASSQRQGPNTGELFF. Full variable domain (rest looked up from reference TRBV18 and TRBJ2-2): NAGVMQNPRHLVRRRGQEARLRCSPMKGHSHVYWYRQLPEEGLKFMVYLQKENIIDESGMPKERFSAEFPKEGPSILRIQQVVRGDSAAYFCASSQRQGPNTGELFFGEGSRLTVL.